Included here is one T cell receptor (beta chain) sequence, with context. These data come from a study of blood T cell repertoires in COVID-19. Overall study: The cDNA or gDNA used as material had been derived from T cells, B-cell-depleted T cells, or PBMCs.

In the original workflow: Amplification with reference gene primers provided the estimates of nucleated cell counts. Only in-frame clones appear in the TCRdb table, and some are missing; sequencing was by immunoSEQ multiplex PCR. V, J and clone size reflect that table, while D and trimming were determined from the DNA. In the table there are roughly 250,000 clones, roughly 88% of which are singletons. The sample consisted of PBMCs or T cells enriched from blood (not recorded which). This TCR was recovered from a middle-aged woman with acute COVID-19.

The CDR3 DNA sequence: TGTGCCAGCAGCGGGGGGCTAGCGGGAGGGCAGCAGTTCTTC. It is translated as CASSGGLAGGQQFF. The chain employs TRBV9 and TRBJ2-1; 12 bases map to TRBD2. CDR3 length: 14 residues. V shed 3 bases and J 11 bases; nucleotides not matched to a gene: 6. The germline V gene encodes CDR1 SGDLS and CDR2 YYNGEE.